A selection of T cell receptor beta chains follows, all from one sample in a study of blood T cell repertoires in COVID-19. Clones were read by immunoSEQ multiplex PCR, and TCRdb kept only the in-frame ones, dropping some. This table holds about 180,000 clones, approximately 78% found once. Material for sequencing was peripheral blood. The receptors were gathered from a woman older than 75 with COVID-19, enrolled during active disease. Both conserved end residues are part of each CDR3. D genes are given only for firm matches. The size entry is marked missing in some rows and otherwise reads once, few, many or a size class.

size,J,V,D,DNA,CDR3
NA,TRBJ2-3,TRBV19,TRBD1,TGTGCCAGTAGTCAGGGACAGGTAATCACAGATACGCAGTATTTT,CASSQGQVITDTQYF
NA,TRBJ2-7,TRBV5-1,TRBD1,TGCGCCAGCAGCTCCGACAGGGAGAGTCTCGCCTACGAGCAGTACTTC,CASSSDRESLAYEQYF
once,TRBJ1-2,TRBV29-1,TRBD1,TGCAGCGTCGCAGGGGGCGCTCTCTATGGCTACACCTTC,CSVAGGALYGYTF
NA,TRBJ1-2,TRBV18,TRBD1,TGTGCCAGCTCAAGGGACAGGGAGGATGGCTACACCTTC,CASSRDREDGYTF
once,TRBJ2-6,TRBV6-1,NA,TGTGCCAGCAGTGAAGCGCGGGTCTCTGGGGCCAACGTCCTGACTTTC,CASSEARVSGANVLTF
NA,TRBJ2-1,TRBV30,NA,TGTGCCTGGAGTGTACAGGGTGAGCAGTTCTTC,CAWSVQGEQFF
NA,TRBJ1-1,TRBV19,NA,TGTGCCAGTAGTATGGGGCAGGACCTGGACACTGAAGCTTTCTTT,CASSMGQDLDTEAFF
NA,TRBJ2-3,TRBV5-1,NA,TGCGCCAGCAGTTTCGGACAGCCATCCATAACAGATACGCAGTATTTT,CASSFGQPSITDTQYF
NA,TRBJ1-1,TRBV27,NA,TGTGCCAGCAGGGAGGGGGGGCTTTACACTGAAGCTTTCTTT,CASREGGLYTEAFF
NA,TRBJ2-3,TRBV28,NA,TGTGCCAGCAGTTTATTGGGGAGTCTTACAGATACGCAGTATTTT,CASSLLGSLTDTQYF
NA,TRBJ2-3,TRBV29-1,NA,TGCAGCGTTGGTTGGACTCCCTTCGGCACAGATACGCAGTATTTT,CSVGWTPFGTDTQYF
NA,TRBJ1-3,TRBV21-1,NA,TGTGCCAGCAGCATCCGGACAGAACGGGATAGAAACACCATATATTTT,CASSIRTERDRNTIYF